A selection of T cell receptor beta chains follows, all from one sample in a study of OX40 agonist ivuxolimab in advanced cancers. Using immunoSEQ multiplex PCR, the repertoire was profiled, and TCRdb retains in-frame clones only, with some absent. Of tens of thousands of clones in the sample, about 86% were seen once. Source: CD4+ or CD8+ T cells sorted from blood, taken in a trial of the OX40 agonist ivuxolimab. These receptors were taken from an adult with an advanced solid tumor such as melanoma, head and neck, liver or kidney cancer. The CDR3 runs from the conserved cysteine through the conserved F or W. The order of the fields is CDR3 DNA, CDR3 protein, clone size, J gene, V gene, D gene. A D gene is named only where the DNA matches it firmly. Part of the rows lack a size; the others show once, few, many or a class for expanded clones.

CDR3 DNA: TGTGCCAGCAGCTTAAGGGGGCGAGTGAACACTGAAGCTTTCTTT
CDR3 protein: CASSLRGRVNTEAFF
clone size: -
J gene: TRBJ1-1
V gene: TRBV5-6
D gene: TRBD1

CDR3 DNA: TGTGCCAGCAAACAGAATAGCAATCAGCCCCAGCATTTT
CDR3 protein: CASKQNSNQPQHF
clone size: -
J gene: TRBJ1-5
V gene: TRBV2
D gene: -

CDR3 DNA: TGTGCCAGCAGCGTAGGCGGTGGGGCGAACACTGAAGCTTTCTTT
CDR3 protein: CASSVGGGANTEAFF
clone size: -
J gene: TRBJ1-1
V gene: TRBV9
D gene: -

CDR3 DNA: TGTGCCAGCAGTGAATGGGGGACTAACGCCTACAATGAGCAGTTCTTC
CDR3 protein: CASSEWGTNAYNEQFF
clone size: -
J gene: TRBJ2-1
V gene: TRBV25-1
D gene: TRBD2

CDR3 DNA: TGCAGCGTTGTTCGGGGCTCCTTCGGTAACTATGGCTACACCTTC
CDR3 protein: CSVVRGSFGNYGYTF
clone size: once
J gene: TRBJ1-2
V gene: TRBV29-1
D gene: -

CDR3 DNA: TGTGCCAGCAGCGACTTGGGCACAGATACGCAGTATTTT
CDR3 protein: CASSDLGTDTQYF
clone size: -
J gene: TRBJ2-3
V gene: TRBV7-9
D gene: -

CDR3 DNA: TGTGCCAGTACACGACTAAGCGGGGAAAAACTGTTTTTT
CDR3 protein: CASTRLSGEKLFF
clone size: -
J gene: TRBJ1-4
V gene: TRBV19
D gene: -

CDR3 DNA: TGTGCCAGTAGTATACTTAAGTGGGCAGTTAAGGTATTGGCTTTCTTT
CDR3 protein: CASSILKWAVKVLAFF
clone size: -
J gene: TRBJ1-1
V gene: TRBV19
D gene: -

CDR3 DNA: TGTGCCAGCAGTGGGACAGGGGAAGCTTTCTTT
CDR3 protein: CASSGTGEAFF
clone size: -
J gene: TRBJ1-1
V gene: TRBV6-5
D gene: TRBD1

CDR3 DNA: TGTGCCAGCAGCTGGGACAGGGGTGGCGAGCAGTACTTC
CDR3 protein: CASSWDRGGEQYF
clone size: -
J gene: TRBJ2-7
V gene: TRBV5-4
D gene: TRBD1

CDR3 DNA: TGTGCCAGCAGCGGACAGCGCCCTTACTATGGCTACACCTTC
CDR3 protein: CASSGQRPYYGYTF
clone size: -
J gene: TRBJ1-2
V gene: TRBV6-5
D gene: -

CDR3 DNA: TGTGCCAGCAGCTTAGGAGTCAGGGGGAACACCGGGGAGCTGTTTTTT
CDR3 protein: CASSLGVRGNTGELFF
clone size: -
J gene: TRBJ2-2
V gene: TRBV7-8
D gene: -

CDR3 DNA: TGTGCCAGCAGCTCGGACGGACCCGGGACAGTGAACACTGAAGCTTTCTTT
CDR3 protein: CASSSDGPGTVNTEAFF
clone size: few
J gene: TRBJ1-1
V gene: TRBV5-6
D gene: TRBD1

CDR3 DNA: TGCGCCAGCACGACTAACTATGGCTACACCTTC
CDR3 protein: CASTTNYGYTF
clone size: -
J gene: TRBJ1-2
V gene: TRBV5-1
D gene: -

CDR3 DNA: TGTGCCATCACGAACAGGGGTGGCGACGAGCAGTACTTC
CDR3 protein: CAITNRGGDEQYF
clone size: few
J gene: TRBJ2-7
V gene: TRBV10-3
D gene: TRBD1

CDR3 DNA: TGTGCCAGCAGTGAAGAAGGGTTTCAGCCCCAGCATTTT
CDR3 protein: CASSEEGFQPQHF
clone size: -
J gene: TRBJ1-5
V gene: TRBV2
D gene: -